The clone carrying this T cell receptor beta chain was picked up a small number of times. Its target is not known. This entry comes from a study of CD8+ T cells in alopecia areata. The sorting of PBMCs gave CD4+ and CD8+ T cells. CDR3 size: 11 residues. CDR1 is SGHVS, CDR2 FQNEAQ, per germline. With V trimmed by 5 bases and J by 13 bases, 7 bases remained unmatched. In each case, RNA was isolated and then reverse transcribed into cDNA as the sequencing template. Method: immunoSEQ multiplex PCR; TCRdb's copy keeps in-frame clones and lacks some. The table shows around 190,000 clones, with more than 55% occurring only once. Whole-study results and caveats: There were also resident alphabeta T cells of normal skin sequenced in scalp samples.

This receptor was taken from a human donor in good health. V and J are TRBV7-8 and TRBJ2-7; 8 positions match TRBD1. Sequenced material: CD8+ T cells sorted from blood. Here the CDR3 reads CASSEGTGAYF. The CDR3 DNA is TGTGCCAGCAGCGAAGGGACAGGAGCTTACTTC.